This T cell receptor beta chain appears in the sequencing data of a study of blood T cell repertoires in COVID-19. The V end was cut by 0 bases, the J end by 3 bases, with 14 bases between. In germline, CDR1 is MGHRA, CDR2 YSYEKL. The CDR3 covers 16 residues. Self-reported history from a screening survey and questionnaire set each donor's cohort. Sequencing was performed with immunoSEQ multiplex PCR; in TCRdb, only in-frame clones are kept and a portion is missing. Altogether 180,000 or so clones are present, approximately 80% being singletons, with the ten largest covering around 13%. This sequence joins TRBV4-1 and TRBJ2-5, with D perhaps matching TRBD1 (6 bases). The sequencing sample was made of PBMCs or T cells enriched from blood (not recorded which). This TCR was sampled from a woman aged 55-70 years who had recovered from COVID-19. CDR3 region: CASSQDRWGQKETQYF. The DNA for the CDR3 is TGCGCCAGCAGCCAAGATCGGTGGGGGCAAAAAGAGACCCAGTACTTC.